Following are 8 T cell receptor beta chains from one sample sequenced in a study of T-cell reconstitution after alpha-beta-depleted transplantation in children. The library targeted TCRbeta and was prepared with unique molecular identifiers. TCRdb re-called the PCR reads through MiXCR, storing one row per CDR3 protein. The table records around 270,000 distinct CDR3 sequences, around a tenth of them present only once. The sequencing used PBMCs, collected before TCRalphabeta/CD19-depleted stem cell transplant. The receptor source for this set is a boy under two years old with acute myeloid leukemia, due to receive a stem cell transplant.

This clonotype has ten or more counts. The rearrangement links TRBV12-3 or TRBV12-4 to TRBJ1-5; D is undetermined. Trimming pared 1 base from V and 6 bases from J, leaving 7 bases between. The CDR3 runs 13 residues. The chain's CDR3 is CASSLVPAQPQHF. CDR3 nucleotides: TGTGCCAGCAGTTTAGTCCCTGCTCAGCCCCAGCATTTT.

This clonotype has ten or more counts. The V and J genes are TRBV20-1 and TRBJ1-2; D is ambiguous. CDR1 and CDR2 from the germline V gene are DFQATT and SNEGSKA (reference sequence). CDR3 length: 14 amino acids. V lost 0 bases and J 3 bases, leaving 11 bases between the germline ends. The CDR3 DNA reads as TGCAGTGCTAGAGATTGGGCCTCTCACTATGGCTACACCTTC. Amino acid sequence: CSARDWASHYGYTF.

This clonotype appeared many times. The chain joins TRBV12-3 or TRBV12-4 to TRBJ2-1; D gene ambiguous. The CDR3 has 11 residues. V shed 5 bases and J shed 12 bases, with 11 bases lying between them. CDR3 nucleotide sequence: TGTGCCAGCAGTCGGGCCTTGAGGCAGTTCTTC. It encodes CASSRALRQFF.

The V gene is TRBV15, the J gene TRBJ2-5, with D possibly being TRBD1 (5 bases). The CDR3 has 16 amino acids. V lost 0 bases and J 0 bases, leaving 11 bases between the germline ends. Germline CDR1 LNHNV, CDR2 YYDKDF (reference sequence). The CDR3 DNA reads as TGTGCCACCAGCAGAGATTACAGGACCTACCAAGAGACCCAGTACTTC. This codes for CATSRDYRTYQETQYF. The variable domain in full, with the rest retrieved from reference TRBV15 and TRBJ2-5, is DAMVIQNPRYQVTQFGKPVTLSCSQTLNHNVMYWYQQKSSQAPKLLFHYYDKDFNNEADTPDNFQSRRPNTSFCFLDIRSPGLGDTAMYLCATSRDYRTYQETQYFGPGTRLLVL.

At least ten counts were recorded for this clonotype. The chain is built from TRBV7-2 and TRBJ2-4, with 10 bases identical to TRBD2. The CDR3 extends over 16 amino acids. Looked up from germline, CDR1 is SGHTA and CDR2 is FQGNSA. The junction had 10 bases not matched to a gene; V was cut back by 1 base and J by 10 bases. CDR3 sequence reads: CASSLGLAGGSPIQYF. CDR3 DNA sequence: TGTGCCAGCAGCTTAGGGTTAGCGGGGGGCTCCCCTATTCAGTACTTC. The complete variable domain, with remaining parts taken from reference TRBV7-2 and TRBJ2-4, reads GAGVSQSPSNKVTEKGKDVELRCDPISGHTALYWYRQSLGQGLEFLIYFQGNSAPDKSGLPSDRFSAERTGGSVSTLTIQRTQQEDSAVYLCASSLGLAGGSPIQYFGAGTRLSVL.

This clonotype was recorded at least ten times. The rearrangement joins TRBV5-1 to TRBJ2-1; 10 bases line up with TRBD2. The junction had 11 bases not matched to a gene; V was cut back by 5 bases and J by 3 bases. Germline V lookup: CDR1 SGHRS, CDR2 YFSETQ. This CDR3 is 17 amino acids long. Here the CDR3 reads CASRVGMRLAGYNEQFF. CDR3 nucleotide sequence: TGCGCCAGCAGGGTTGGCATGAGACTAGCGGGCTACAATGAGCAGTTCTTC.

This clonotype was found many times. The rearrangement links TRBV6-5 to TRBJ2-7; TRBD2 matches at 7 bases. The germline V gene has CDR1 MNHEY and CDR2 SVGAGI. V shed 2 bases, J shed 4 bases, and the junction held 5 bases outside the gene matches. The CDR3 totals 14 residues. The CDR3 sequence: CASSYGGGRYEQYF. The CDR3 region has the DNA TGTGCCAGCAGTTACGGGGGAGGGAGATACGAGCAGTACTTC.

This clonotype was detected only a few times. Here the CDR3 DNA reads TGCAGTGCTAGAGATAGGAAACGGTCCTACGAGCAGTACTTC. Encoded protein: CSARDRKRSYEQYF. The chain employs TRBV20-1 and TRBJ2-7; D gene unclear. V lost 0 bases and J lost 1, with 10 bases in between. Germline V lookup: CDR1 DFQATT, CDR2 SNEGSKA (reference sequence). The CDR3 is made up of 14 amino acids.